The clone carrying this T cell receptor beta chain appeared many times. The CDR3 totals 15 residues. Germline V CDR1 and CDR2: SNHLY, FYNNEI. V dropped 7 bases and J dropped 2; count of bases not matched to a gene: 7. These data originate in a study of T cells in Graves' hyperthyroidism and ophthalmopathy. Whole-study context: Initial diagnosis, before any treatment, was when peripheral blood was collected.

Amplification targeted TCR beta CDR3 regions from RNA transcripts. An initial round of RT-PCR targeting the TCR CDR3 relied on the HTBI primer set. TCRdb independently ran MiXCR on the multiplex PCR reads; one entry per CDR3 protein. The profile covers a few hundred thousand distinct CDR3 sequences, with 20% to 25% appearing a single time and around half taken by the ten largest. The chain couples TRBV2 to TRBJ2-5; 10 nucleotides match TRBD1. The TCR comes from a woman between 50 and 59 years old with Graves' hyperthyroidism. The sequencing sample was made of blood. CDR3 in DNA: TGTGCCAGCATGTCCCTGGGACAGGGGCAAGAGACCCAGTACTTC. It specifies CASMSLGQGQETQYF.